These 9 T cell receptor beta chains share one sample of origin, sequenced in a study of human thymus T cells. Thymus tissue for the work was resected from patients undergoing corrective heart surgery. Here immunoSEQ multiplex PCR was the method, and the copy in TCRdb shows in-frame clones only, minus some. The data contain tens of thousands of clones, roughly 96% of them singletons. Sequencing was done on a sample of thymus tissue. The source is a boy in the first two years of life with a congenital heart defect but otherwise immunologically healthy.

The CDR3, as DNA: TGTGCCAGCAGCGGACTAGCAGGCAGCACAGATACGCAGTATTTT. Protein: CASSGLAGSTDTQYF. The chain combines TRBV2 with TRBJ2-3; 8 positions agree with TRBD2. V trimming: 6 bases; J trimming: 0 bases; junction bases outside the gene matches: 5. In germline, CDR1 is SNHLY, CDR2 FYNNEI. The CDR3 is 15 residues long.

This clone was detected once. J is TRBJ2-2 and V is TRBV18; the match to TRBD1 covers 9 bases. V was pared by 6 bases and J by 8 bases, with 13 bases of the junction left unmatched. The CDR3 totals 16 residues. CDR1 KGHSH and CDR2 LQKENI come from the germline V gene. This CDR3 is CASSLIPQGARGELFF. The CDR3 DNA reads TGTGCCAGCTCCCTCATTCCACAGGGGGCTAGGGGGGAGCTGTTTTTT.

The chain employs TRBV15 and TRBJ2-7, with 9 bases lining up with TRBD1. The CDR3 has 18 residues. Germline-derived CDR1 and CDR2 are LNHNV and YYDKDF (reference sequence). V shed 6 bases, J shed 0 bases, and the junction held 15 bases outside the gene matches. CDR3 bases: TGTGCCACCAGGGCAGGGACAGGGCCCAAAAGGGGCTCCTACGAGCAGTACTTC. It specifies CATRAGTGPKRGSYEQYF.

Concerning this clone: The junction differs from germline at one of its ends, possibly a read error. The identical CDR3 is also encoded by other nucleotide sequences in the sample. The V call is TRBV2, the J call TRBJ2-7; a weak D match, TRBD1 (5 bases). CDR1 and CDR2 from the germline V gene are SNHLY and FYNNEI. The CDR3 totals 12 residues. CDR3 amino acids: CASSEDRYGQYF. The CDR3 DNA sequence: TGTGCCAGCAGTGAAGACAGGTACGGGCAGTACTTC.

The chain recombines TRBV5-1 with TRBJ1-2; possibly TRBD1 for D (5 bases). CDR3 length: 17 amino acids. In germline, CDR1 is SGHRS, CDR2 YFSETQ. Trimming took off 0 bases at V and 8 bases at J, with 23 bases between the two ends. DNA of the CDR3: TGCGCCAGCAGCTTGGTCGCCTTCTACAGGACCCCCAGAGGCTACACCTTC. Amino acid sequence: CASSLVAFYRTPRGYTF.

The rearrangement uses TRBV27 and TRBJ2-1; the D is unclear. V lost 0 bases and J 7 bases, leaving 4 bases between the germline ends. The CDR3 extends over 12 amino acids. Germline assignment: CDR1 MNHEY and CDR2 SMNVEV (reference sequence). This chain's CDR3 is CASSLSVNEQFF. CDR3 nucleotide sequence: TGTGCCAGCAGTTTATCGGTAAATGAGCAGTTCTTC.

In this sample, this clone turned up a few times. This chain uses TRBV30 with TRBJ1-2; the D gene is possibly TRBD1 (6 bases). Germline V gene data show CDR1 as GTSNPN and CDR2 as SVGIG (reference sequence). V lost 0 bases to trimming and J lost 8 bases, with 10 bases between them. The CDR3 is made up of 12 amino acids. The CDR3 DNA is TGTGCCTGGAGTGTACCCGGACAGGGCTACACCTTC. Amino acid sequence: CAWSVPGQGYTF.

The genes are TRBV19 and TRBJ2-1, with 12 bases aligning to TRBD2. The CDR3 contains 17 residues. Germline trimming cut 4 bases from V and 0 bases from J; bases unmatched to any gene: 4. Looked up from germline, CDR1 is LNHDA and CDR2 is SQIVND (reference sequence). Here the CDR3 reads CASSTRLAGVSYNEQFF. The DNA of the CDR3 is TGTGCCAGTAGTACCCGACTAGCGGGGGTCTCCTACAATGAGCAGTTCTTC.

The J gene is TRBJ1-3, the V gene TRBV7-8; D is unresolved. Germline V gene sequence: CDR1 SGHVS, CDR2 FQNEAQ. The CDR3 loop spans 17 amino acids. V lost 5 bases, J lost 0 bases, and 17 bases lay in between. The CDR3: CASSLPTPKPSGNTIYF. The CDR3 nucleotides are TGTGCCAGCAGCCTGCCGACACCCAAACCCTCTGGAAACACCATATATTTT. Filled out from reference TRBV7-8 and TRBJ1-3, the complete variable domain reads GAGVSQSPRYKVAKRGQDVALRCDPISGHVSLFWYQQALGQGPEFLTYFQNEAQLDKSGLPSDRFFAERPEGSVSTLKIQRTQQEDSAVYLCASSLPTPKPSGNTIYFGEGSWLTVV.